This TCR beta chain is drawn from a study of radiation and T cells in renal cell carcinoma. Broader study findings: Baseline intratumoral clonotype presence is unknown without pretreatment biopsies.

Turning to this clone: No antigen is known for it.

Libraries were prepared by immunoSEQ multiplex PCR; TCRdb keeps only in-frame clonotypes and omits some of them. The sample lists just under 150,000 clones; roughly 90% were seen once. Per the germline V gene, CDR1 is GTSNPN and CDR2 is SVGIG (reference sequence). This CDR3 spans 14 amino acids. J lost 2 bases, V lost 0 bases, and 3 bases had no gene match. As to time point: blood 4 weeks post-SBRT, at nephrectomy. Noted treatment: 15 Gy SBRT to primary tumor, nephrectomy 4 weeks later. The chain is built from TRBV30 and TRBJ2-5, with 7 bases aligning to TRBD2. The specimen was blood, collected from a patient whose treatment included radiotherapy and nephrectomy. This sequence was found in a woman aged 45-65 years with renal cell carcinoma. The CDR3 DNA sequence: TGTGCCTGGAGTGTACCGGGGGGACAAGAGACCCAGTACTTC. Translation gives CAWSVPGGQETQYF.